The TCR beta chain described here comes from a study of shared clonotypes between healthy human individuals. TCRdb's table, derived via immunoSEQ multiplex PCR, lists solely in-frame clones and lacks some. The sample has hundreds of thousands of clones; roughly 95% are singletons. The naive CD8 fraction comprised CD45RO-negative cells positively selected for CCR7 and excluded terminally differentiated effector memory CD45RA+ cells. Overall study findings and caveats: Sharing of clonotypes among donors was expected to vary with sequencing depth.

This clone has just one count. Its antigen is as yet unknown. V lost 9 bases to trimming and J lost 2 bases; unmatched junction nucleotides: 13. The germline gives CDR1 MDHEN, CDR2 SYDVKM. The CDR3 sequence is 16 residues long. The chain joins TRBV28 to TRBJ2-7; 10 nucleotides agree with TRBD2. The TCR originated in a woman aged 30 to 39 in good health. The sample was naive CD8+ T cells sorted from blood. CDR3 coding DNA: TGTGCCAGTTGTCGCAAGACTAGCGGGTATACCTACGAGCAGTACTTC. Amino acids: CASCRKTSGYTYEQYF.